This is a list of T cell receptor beta chains from one sample in a study of blood T cell repertoires in COVID-19. The data were produced by immunoSEQ multiplex PCR, yet TCRdb's version contains in-frame clones alone and is incomplete. This table has roughly 40,000 clones, about 86% appearing once. The material sequenced was peripheral blood. Receptors were obtained from a man aged 50 or older in a cohort sampled during active COVID-19. Both conserved end residues are part of each CDR3. A D gene is named only where the DNA matches it firmly. Some rows have no size entry. The others give once, few or many, or a class for an expanded clone.

CASSLEGRQGEYGYTF,TGTGCCAGCAGCTTAGAGGGGCGACAGGGAGAGTATGGCTACACCTTC,TRBV11-3,TRBJ1-2,-,TRBD1
CASSLAGGLQFF,TGTGCCAGCAGCTTAGCGGGGGGACTGCAGTTCTTC,TRBV7-3,TRBJ2-1,-,TRBD2
CASSESRLDEQFF,TGTGCCAGCAGTGAGAGTAGATTGGATGAGCAGTTCTTC,TRBV28,TRBJ2-1,-,-
CASSQGLAEFQETQYF,TGCGCCAGCAGCCAGGGACTAGCGGAGTTCCAAGAGACCCAGTACTTC,TRBV5-1,TRBJ2-5,once,TRBD2
CASSGSPGQGGCARVLNTEAFF,TGTGCCAGCAGCGGTAGCCCGGGACAGGGGGGATGCGCTCGGGTCTTGAACACTGAAGCTTTCTTT,TRBV21-1,TRBJ1-1,-,-
CGTASSYNSPLHF,TGTGGGACAGCTAGCTCCTATAATTCACCCCTCCACTTT,TRBV19,TRBJ1-6,-,-
CASSSPRGGPQETQYF,TGTGCCAGCAGCTCCCCCAGGGGCGGTCCCCAAGAGACCCAGTACTTC,TRBV9,TRBJ2-5,-,-
CASSPDRLETQYF,TGTGCCAGCAGTCCTGACAGGTTAGAGACCCAGTACTTC,TRBV25-1,TRBJ2-5,-,-
CASRALAGIYNEQFF,TGTGCCAGCAGGGCTCTAGCGGGAATCTACAATGAGCAGTTCTTC,TRBV27,TRBJ2-1,-,TRBD2
CASSPGTRIGNEQFF,TGTGCCAGCAGCCCCGGGACTAGGATAGGAAATGAGCAGTTCTTC,TRBV3-1/TRBV3-2,TRBJ2-1,-,TRBD2
CASSLLPENTEAFF,TGCGCCAGCAGCTTGCTCCCAGAGAACACTGAAGCTTTCTTT,TRBV5-1,TRBJ1-1,-,-
CATSDYLWEQFF,TGTGCCACCAGCGACTATCTCTGGGAGCAGTTCTTC,TRBV24-1,TRBJ2-1,-,-
CSVRRGAGQPQHF,TGCAGCGTTCGGCGGGGGGCCGGTCAGCCCCAGCATTTT,TRBV29-1,TRBJ1-5,-,-
CASSLGGDGKLFF,TGTGCCAGCAGTTTAGGAGGGGACGGGAAACTGTTTTTT,TRBV28,TRBJ1-4,-,-
CASSLLQRGTQEETQYF,TGTGCCAGCAGCTTGTTACAGCGGGGGACCCAAGAAGAGACCCAGTACTTC,TRBV5-4,TRBJ2-5,many,TRBD2
CASRAGQATNEKLFF,TGTGCCAGCAGGGCCGGACAGGCAACTAATGAAAAACTGTTTTTT,TRBV6-5,TRBJ1-4,-,TRBD1
CASSFGSGTLNYGYTF,TGTGCCAGCAGCTTTGGATCCGGGACTCTCAACTATGGCTACACCTTC,TRBV5-5,TRBJ1-2,-,-
CASRQDSHSGNTIYF,TGTGCCAGCAGACAGGACAGTCACTCTGGAAACACCATATATTTT,TRBV11-3,TRBJ1-3,-,-
CASSVSGSYNEQFF,TGTGCCAGCAGCGTATCCGGGTCCTACAATGAGCAGTTCTTC,TRBV7-6,TRBJ2-1,-,-